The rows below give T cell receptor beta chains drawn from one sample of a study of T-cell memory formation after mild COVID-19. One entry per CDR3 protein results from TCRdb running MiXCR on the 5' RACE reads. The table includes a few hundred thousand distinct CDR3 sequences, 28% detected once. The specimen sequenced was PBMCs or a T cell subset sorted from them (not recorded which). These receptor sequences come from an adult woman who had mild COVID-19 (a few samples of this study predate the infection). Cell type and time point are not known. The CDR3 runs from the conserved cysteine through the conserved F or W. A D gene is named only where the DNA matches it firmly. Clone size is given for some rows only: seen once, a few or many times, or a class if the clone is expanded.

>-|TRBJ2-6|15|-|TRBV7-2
CASSLGATGANVLTF
TGTGCCAGCAGCTTAGGCGCCACTGGGGCCAACGTCCTGACTTTC
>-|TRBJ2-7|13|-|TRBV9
CASSVDEGYEQYF
TGTGCCAGCAGCGTAGATGAGGGATACGAGCAGTACTTC
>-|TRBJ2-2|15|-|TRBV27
CASSLTGRSTGELFF
TGTGCCAGCAGTCTGACAGGCCGGAGCACCGGGGAGCTGTTTTTT
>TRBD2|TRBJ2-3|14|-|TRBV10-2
CASSEAGGTDTQYF
TGCGCCAGCAGTGAGGCGGGAGGGACAGATACGCAGTATTTT
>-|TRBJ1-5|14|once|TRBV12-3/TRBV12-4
CASTSGNSNQPQHF
TGTGCCAGCACTAGTGGGAATAGCAATCAGCCCCAGCATTTT
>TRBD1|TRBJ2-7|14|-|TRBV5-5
CASSPGTGGLEQYF
TGTGCCAGCAGCCCCGGGACAGGGGGCCTCGAGCAGTACTTC
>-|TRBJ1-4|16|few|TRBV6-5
CASSYTGGVSNEKLFF
TGTGCCAGCAGTTACACCGGGGGGGTCTCTAATGAAAAACTGTTTTTT
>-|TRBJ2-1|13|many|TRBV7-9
CASSPSSYNEQFF
TGTGCCAGCAGCCCAAGCTCCTACAATGAGCAGTTCTTC
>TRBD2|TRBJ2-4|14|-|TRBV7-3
CASSWSGGENIQYF
TGTGCCAGCAGCTGGAGCGGGGGGGAAAACATTCAGTACTTC
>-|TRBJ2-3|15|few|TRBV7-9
CASSLVFAHTDTQYF
TGTGCCAGCAGCTTAGTATTTGCCCACACAGATACGCAGTATTTT
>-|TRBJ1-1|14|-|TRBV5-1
CASSSRTAKTEAFF
TGCGCCAGCAGCTCTCGGACAGCGAAAACTGAAGCTTTCTTT
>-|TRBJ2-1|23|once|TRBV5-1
CASSSLPGQGKTSGETEHNEQFF
TGCGCCAGCAGCTCTCTACCGGGACAGGGGAAGACTAGCGGGGAAACGGAGCACAATGAGCAGTTCTTC
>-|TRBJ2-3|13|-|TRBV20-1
CSASSGSTDTQYF
TGCAGTGCTAGCTCGGGATCCACAGATACGCAGTATTTT
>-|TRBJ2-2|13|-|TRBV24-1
CATSDRNTGELFF
TGTGCCACCAGTGACAGGAACACCGGGGAGCTGTTTTTT
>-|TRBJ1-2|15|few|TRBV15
CATSGTGASNYGYTF
TGTGCCACCAGCGGAACAGGTGCCTCTAACTATGGCTACACCTTC
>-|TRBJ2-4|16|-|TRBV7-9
CASSPRDLQAKNIQYF
TGTGCCAGCAGCCCTCGGGACCTACAGGCCAAAAACATTCAGTACTTC
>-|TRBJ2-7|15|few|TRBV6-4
CASSESRDKTYEQYF
TGTGCCAGCAGTGAATCCCGGGACAAAACCTACGAGCAGTACTTC
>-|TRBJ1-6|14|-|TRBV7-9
CASSKTEPFSPLHF
TGTGCCAGCAGCAAGACCGAGCCCTTTTCACCCCTCCACTTT
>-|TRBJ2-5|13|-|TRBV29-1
CSVSTRGWETQYF
TGCAGCGTCTCGACACGGGGGTGGGAGACCCAGTACTTC
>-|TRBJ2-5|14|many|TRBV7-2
CASSTFYGEETQYF
TGTGCCAGCTCCACCTTTTACGGGGAAGAGACCCAGTACTTC
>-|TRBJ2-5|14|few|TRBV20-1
CSARPTRNQETQYF
TGCAGTGCTAGGCCCACTAGGAACCAAGAGACCCAGTACTTC
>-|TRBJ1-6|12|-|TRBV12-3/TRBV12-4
CASSFAQAPLHF
TGTGCCAGCAGTTTTGCCCAGGCTCCCCTCCACTTT
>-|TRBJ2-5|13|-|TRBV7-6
CASSLRWGETQYF
TGTGCCAGCAGCTTAAGATGGGGGGAGACCCAGTACTTC
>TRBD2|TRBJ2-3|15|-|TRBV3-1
CASSQDASGGGTQYF
TGTGCCAGCAGCCAAGACGCTAGCGGGGGTGGTACGCAGTATTTT
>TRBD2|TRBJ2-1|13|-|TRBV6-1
CASIREEYNEQFF
TGTGCCAGCATCCGGGAGGAATACAATGAGCAGTTCTTC
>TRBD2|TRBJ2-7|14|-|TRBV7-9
CASSSGDYSYEQYF
TGTGCCAGCAGCTCCGGGGACTACTCCTACGAGCAGTACTTC
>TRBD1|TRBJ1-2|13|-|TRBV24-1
CATRDGQGTAVTF
TGTGCCACCAGGGATGGACAGGGGACCGCGGTCACCTTC
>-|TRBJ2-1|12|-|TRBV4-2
CASSQASSEQFF
TGTGCCAGCAGCCAAGCTAGCTCTGAGCAGTTCTTC
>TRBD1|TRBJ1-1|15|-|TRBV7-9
CASSLPTGPNTEAFF
TGTGCCAGCAGCCTACCGACAGGGCCGAACACTGAAGCTTTCTTT
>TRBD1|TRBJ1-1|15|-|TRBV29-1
CSVGALGQGHTEAFF
TGCAGCGTTGGGGCCTTAGGACAGGGGCACACTGAAGCTTTCTTT
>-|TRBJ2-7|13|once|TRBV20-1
CSARTGISYEQYF
TGCAGTGCTAGAACTGGGATCTCCTACGAGCAGTACTTC
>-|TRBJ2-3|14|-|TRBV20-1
CSAIRAGGTDTQYF
TGCAGTGCCATCCGGGCAGGGGGGACAGATACGCAGTATTTT
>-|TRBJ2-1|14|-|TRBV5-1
CASSLVWGQNEQFF
TGCGCCAGCAGCTTGGTATGGGGGCAGAATGAGCAGTTCTTC
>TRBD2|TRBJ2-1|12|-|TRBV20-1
CSAIGLAHEQFF
TGCAGTGCTATTGGACTAGCACATGAGCAGTTCTTC
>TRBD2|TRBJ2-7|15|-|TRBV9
CASSVGAGGAYEQYF
TGTGCCAGCAGCGTAGGAGCGGGGGGCGCGTACGAGCAGTACTTC
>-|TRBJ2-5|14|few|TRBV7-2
CASSLVWGQETQYF
TGTGCCAGCAGCTTGGTCTGGGGCCAAGAGACCCAGTACTTC
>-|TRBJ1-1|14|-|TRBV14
CASSRGQLSTEAFF
TGTGCCAGCAGCCGCGGACAGCTCAGCACTGAAGCTTTCTTT
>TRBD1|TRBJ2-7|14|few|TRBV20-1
CSATGQGSTYEQYF
TGCAGTGCAACGGGACAGGGCTCCACCTACGAGCAGTACTTC
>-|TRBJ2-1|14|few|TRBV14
CASSQDMLVGEQFF
TGTGCCAGCAGCCAAGATATGCTAGTAGGTGAGCAGTTCTTC
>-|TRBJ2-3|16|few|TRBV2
CASSVGGTGVSDTQYF
TGTGCCAGCAGTGTGGGGGGAACGGGAGTTTCAGATACGCAGTATTTT
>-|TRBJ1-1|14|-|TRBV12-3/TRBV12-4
CASSFGQRGAEAFF
TGTGCCAGCAGTTTCGGACAGCGGGGCGCTGAAGCTTTCTTT
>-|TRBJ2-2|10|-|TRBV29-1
CSAVAGELFF
TGCAGCGCCGTGGCCGGGGAGCTGTTTTTT
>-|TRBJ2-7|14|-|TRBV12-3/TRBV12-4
CASSTGPTPDEQYF
TGTGCCAGCAGTACCGGTCCCACTCCCGACGAGCAGTACTTC
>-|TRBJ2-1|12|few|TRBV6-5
CASSTSWYEQFF
TGTGCCAGCTCGACTAGTTGGTATGAGCAGTTCTTC
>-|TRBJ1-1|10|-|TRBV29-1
CSVVATEAFF
TGCAGCGTTGTTGCCACTGAAGCTTTCTTT
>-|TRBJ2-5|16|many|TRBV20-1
CSARDPWDSGGETQYF
TGCAGTGCTAGAGATCCTTGGGACTCAGGGGGAGAGACCCAGTACTTC
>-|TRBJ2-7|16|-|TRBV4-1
CASSQECAASSYEQYF
TGCGCCAGCAGCCAAGAGTGTGCAGCCAGCTCCTACGAGCAGTACTTC
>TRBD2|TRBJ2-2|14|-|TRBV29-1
CSVTSAANTGELFF
TGCAGCGTCACTAGCGCCGCGAACACCGGGGAGCTGTTTTTT
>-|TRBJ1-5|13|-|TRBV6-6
CASSYMGNQPQHF
TGTGCCAGCAGTTACATGGGAAATCAGCCCCAGCATTTT
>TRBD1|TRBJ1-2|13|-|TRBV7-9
CASSLGQGGGYTF
TGTGCCAGCAGCCTGGGACAGGGAGGAGGCTACACCTTC
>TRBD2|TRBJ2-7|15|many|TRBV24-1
CATSDSGTSRYEQYF
TGTGCCACCAGTGACTCCGGGACTAGCCGGTACGAGCAGTACTTC
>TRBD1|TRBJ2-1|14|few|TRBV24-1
CATSDLTGGNEQFF
TGTGCCACCAGTGACCTGACAGGGGGCAATGAGCAGTTCTTC
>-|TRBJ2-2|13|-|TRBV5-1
CASSSTATGELFF
TGCGCCAGCAGCTCGACCGCGACCGGGGAGCTGTTTTTT